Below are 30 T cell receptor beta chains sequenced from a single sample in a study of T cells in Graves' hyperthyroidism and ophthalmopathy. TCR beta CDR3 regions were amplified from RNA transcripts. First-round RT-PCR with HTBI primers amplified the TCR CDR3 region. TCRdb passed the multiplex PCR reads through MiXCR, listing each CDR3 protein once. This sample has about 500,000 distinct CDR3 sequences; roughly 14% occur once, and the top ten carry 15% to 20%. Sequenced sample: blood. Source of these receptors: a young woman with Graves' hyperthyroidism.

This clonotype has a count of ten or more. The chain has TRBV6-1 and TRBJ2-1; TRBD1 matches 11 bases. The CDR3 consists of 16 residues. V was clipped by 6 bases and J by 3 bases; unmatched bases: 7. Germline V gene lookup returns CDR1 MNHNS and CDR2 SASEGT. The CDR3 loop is CASRGPGQGVYNEQFF. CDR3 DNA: TGTGCCAGCAGAGGTCCGGGACAGGGGGTCTACAATGAGCAGTTCTTC.

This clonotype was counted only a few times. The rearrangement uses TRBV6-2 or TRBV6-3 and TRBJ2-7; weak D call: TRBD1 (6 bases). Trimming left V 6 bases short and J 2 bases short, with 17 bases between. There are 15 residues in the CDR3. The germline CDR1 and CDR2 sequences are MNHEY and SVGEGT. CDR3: CASRRDTQSPYEQYV. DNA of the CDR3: TGTGCCAGCAGAAGGGACACCCAAAGTCCCTACGAGCAGTACGTC.

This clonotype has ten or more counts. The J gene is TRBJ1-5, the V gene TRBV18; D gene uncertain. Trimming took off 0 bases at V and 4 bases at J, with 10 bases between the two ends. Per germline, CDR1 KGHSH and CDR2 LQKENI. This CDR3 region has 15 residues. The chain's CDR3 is CASSPPERANQPQHF. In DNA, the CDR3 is TGTGCCAGCTCACCACCGGAGCGTGCTAATCAGCCCCAGCATTTT.

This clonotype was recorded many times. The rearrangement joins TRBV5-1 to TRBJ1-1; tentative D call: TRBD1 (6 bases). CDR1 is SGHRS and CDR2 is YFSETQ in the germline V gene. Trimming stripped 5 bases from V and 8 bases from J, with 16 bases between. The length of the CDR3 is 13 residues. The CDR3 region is CASSQGTSEEAFF. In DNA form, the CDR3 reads TGCGCCAGCAGTCAAGGGACATCGGAGGAAGCTTTCTTT. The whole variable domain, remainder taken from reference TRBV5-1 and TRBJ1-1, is KAGVTQTPRYLIKTRGQQVTLSCSPISGHRSVSWYQQTPGQGLQFLFEYFSETQRNKGNFPGRFSGRQFSNSRSEMNVSTLELGDSALYLCASSQGTSEEAFFGQGTRLTVV.

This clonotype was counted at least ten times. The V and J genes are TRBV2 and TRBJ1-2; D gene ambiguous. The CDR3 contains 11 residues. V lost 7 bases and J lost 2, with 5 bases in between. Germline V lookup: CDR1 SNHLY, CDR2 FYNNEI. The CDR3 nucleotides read TGTGCCAGCATTCTAAACTATGGCTACACCTTC. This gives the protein CASILNYGYTF.

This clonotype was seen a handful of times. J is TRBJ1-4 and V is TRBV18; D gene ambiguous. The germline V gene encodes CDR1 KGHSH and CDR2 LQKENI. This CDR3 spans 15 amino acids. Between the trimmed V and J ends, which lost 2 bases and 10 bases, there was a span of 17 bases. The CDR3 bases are TGTGCCAGCTCACCAAGTCCTCAGGATGATGGAAAACTGTTTTTT. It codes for CASSPSPQDDGKLFF.

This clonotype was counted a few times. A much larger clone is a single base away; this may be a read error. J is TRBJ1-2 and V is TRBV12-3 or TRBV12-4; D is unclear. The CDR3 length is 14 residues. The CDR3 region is CVSSFSPWDYGYTF. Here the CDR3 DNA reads TGTGTCAGCAGTTTTTCCCCGTGGGACTATGGCTACACCTTC.

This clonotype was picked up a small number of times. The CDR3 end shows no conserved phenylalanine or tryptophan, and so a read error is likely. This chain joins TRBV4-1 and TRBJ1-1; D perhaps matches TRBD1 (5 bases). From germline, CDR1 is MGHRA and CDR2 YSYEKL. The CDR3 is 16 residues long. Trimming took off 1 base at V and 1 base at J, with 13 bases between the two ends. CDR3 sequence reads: CASSQGYGGTNTEAFS. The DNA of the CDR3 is TGCGCCAGCAGCCAAGGGTATGGGGGTACGAACACTGAAGCTTTCTCT.

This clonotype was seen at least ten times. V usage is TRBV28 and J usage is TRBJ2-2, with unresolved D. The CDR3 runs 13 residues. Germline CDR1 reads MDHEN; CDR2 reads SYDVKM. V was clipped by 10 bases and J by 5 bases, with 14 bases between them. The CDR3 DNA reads TGTGCCAACCAGAAAGTTACGACCGGGGAGCTGTTTTTT. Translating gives CANQKVTTGELFF.

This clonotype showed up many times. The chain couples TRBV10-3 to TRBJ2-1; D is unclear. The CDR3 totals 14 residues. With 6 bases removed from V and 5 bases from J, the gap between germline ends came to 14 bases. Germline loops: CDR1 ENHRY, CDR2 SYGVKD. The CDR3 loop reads CAIRISNGHNEQFF. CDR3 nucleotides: TGTGCCATCAGGATTAGCAACGGCCACAATGAGCAGTTCTTC.

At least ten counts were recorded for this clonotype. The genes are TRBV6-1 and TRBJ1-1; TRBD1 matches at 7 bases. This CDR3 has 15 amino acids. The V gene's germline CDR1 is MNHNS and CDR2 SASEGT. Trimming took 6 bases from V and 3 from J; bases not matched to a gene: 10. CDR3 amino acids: CASSRYWTGYTEAFF. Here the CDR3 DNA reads TGTGCCAGCAGCCGCTATTGGACAGGCTACACTGAAGCTTTCTTT.

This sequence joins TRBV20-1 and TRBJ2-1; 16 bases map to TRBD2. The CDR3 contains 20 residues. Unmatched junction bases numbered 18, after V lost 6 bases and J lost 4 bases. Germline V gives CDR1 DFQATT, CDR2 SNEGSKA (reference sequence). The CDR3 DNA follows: TGCAGTGCGCGAGGGGGGACTAGCGGGAGGGCCTGGTTGTGGTACAATGAGCAGTTCTTC. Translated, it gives CSARGGTSGRAWLWYNEQFF.

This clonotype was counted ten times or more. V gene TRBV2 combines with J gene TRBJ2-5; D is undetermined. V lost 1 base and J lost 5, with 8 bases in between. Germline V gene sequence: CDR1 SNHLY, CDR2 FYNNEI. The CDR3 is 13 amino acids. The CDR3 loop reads CASSEEVRETQYF. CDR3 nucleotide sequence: TGTGCCAGCAGTGAAGAGGTACGGGAGACCCAGTACTTC. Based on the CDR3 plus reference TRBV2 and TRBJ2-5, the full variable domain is EPEVTQTPSHQVTQMGQEVILRCVPISNHLYFYWYRQILGQKVEFLVSFYNNEISEKSEIFDDQFSVERPDGSNFTLKIRSTKLEDSAMYFCASSEEVRETQYFGPGTRLLVL.

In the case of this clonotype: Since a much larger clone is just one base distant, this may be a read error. This CDR3 is CVSSPVEGTQYF. The CDR3 nucleotides are TGTGTCAGCTCACCAGTGGAGGGTACGCAGTATTTT. This sequence joins TRBV18 and TRBJ2-3; D possibly corresponds to TRBD2 (6 bases). CDR1 is KGHSH and CDR2 is LQKENI in the germline V gene. The CDR3 has 12 residues.

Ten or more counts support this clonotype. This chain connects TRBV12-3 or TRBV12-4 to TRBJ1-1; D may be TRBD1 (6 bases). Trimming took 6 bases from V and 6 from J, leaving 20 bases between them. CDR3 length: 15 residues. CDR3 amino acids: CASRSAGTFFAEAFF. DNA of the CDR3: TGTGCCAGCAGGTCGGCCGGGACATTCTTCGCTGAAGCTTTCTTT.

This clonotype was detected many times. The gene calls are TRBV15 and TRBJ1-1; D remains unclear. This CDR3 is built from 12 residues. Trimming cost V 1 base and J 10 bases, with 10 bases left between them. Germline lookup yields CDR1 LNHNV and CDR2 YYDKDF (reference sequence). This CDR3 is CATSRVGVGAFF. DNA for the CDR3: TGTGCCACCAGCAGAGTTGGTGTGGGAGCTTTCTTT.

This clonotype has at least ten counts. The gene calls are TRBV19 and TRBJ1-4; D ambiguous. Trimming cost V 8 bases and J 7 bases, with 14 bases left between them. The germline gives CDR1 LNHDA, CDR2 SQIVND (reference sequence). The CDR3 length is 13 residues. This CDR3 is CASCRRESEKLFF. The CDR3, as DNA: TGTGCCAGTTGCCGGCGCGAGAGTGAAAAACTGTTTTTT.

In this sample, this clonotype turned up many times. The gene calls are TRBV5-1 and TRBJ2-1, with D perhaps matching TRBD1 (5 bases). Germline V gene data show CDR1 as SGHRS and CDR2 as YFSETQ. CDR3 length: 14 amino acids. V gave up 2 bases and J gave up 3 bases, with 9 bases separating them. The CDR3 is CASSFQGYYNEQFF. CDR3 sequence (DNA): TGCGCCAGCAGCTTCCAGGGTTACTACAATGAGCAGTTCTTC.

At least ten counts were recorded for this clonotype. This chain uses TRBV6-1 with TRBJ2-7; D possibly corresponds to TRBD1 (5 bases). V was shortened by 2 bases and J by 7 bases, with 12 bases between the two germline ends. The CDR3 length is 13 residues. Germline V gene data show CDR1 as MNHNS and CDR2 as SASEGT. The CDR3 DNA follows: TGTGCCAGCAGTGAAAGGGGCTACCAAGAGCAGTACGTC. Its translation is CASSERGYQEQYV.

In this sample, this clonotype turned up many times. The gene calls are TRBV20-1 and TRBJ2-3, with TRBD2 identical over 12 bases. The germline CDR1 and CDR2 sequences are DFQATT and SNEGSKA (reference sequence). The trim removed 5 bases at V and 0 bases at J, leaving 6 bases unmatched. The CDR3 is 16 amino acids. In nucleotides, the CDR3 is TGCAGTGCTCTTAGGGGGACTAGCGGGAGCACAGATACGCAGTATTTT. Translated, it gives CSALRGTSGSTDTQYF.

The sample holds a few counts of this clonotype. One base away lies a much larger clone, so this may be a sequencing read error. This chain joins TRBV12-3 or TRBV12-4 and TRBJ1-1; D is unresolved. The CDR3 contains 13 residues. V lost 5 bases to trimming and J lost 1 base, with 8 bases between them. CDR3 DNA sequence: TGTGCCAGCAGTAAGGCAGGGAACACTGAAGCTTTCTTT. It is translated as CASSKAGNTEAFF.

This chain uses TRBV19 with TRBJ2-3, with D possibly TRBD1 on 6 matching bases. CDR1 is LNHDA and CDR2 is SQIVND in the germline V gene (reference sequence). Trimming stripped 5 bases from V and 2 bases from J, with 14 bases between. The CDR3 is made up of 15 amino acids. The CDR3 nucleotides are TGTGCCAGTAGTTCTTGGACAGTAGACACAGATACGCAGTATTTT. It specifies CASSSWTVDTDTQYF.

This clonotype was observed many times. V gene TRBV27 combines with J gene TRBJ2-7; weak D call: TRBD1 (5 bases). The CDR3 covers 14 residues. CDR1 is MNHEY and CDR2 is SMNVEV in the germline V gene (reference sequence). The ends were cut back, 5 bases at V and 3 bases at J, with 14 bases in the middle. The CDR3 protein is CASSPVDTLYEQYV. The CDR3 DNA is TGTGCCAGCAGTCCTGTGGACACCCTCTACGAGCAGTACGTC.

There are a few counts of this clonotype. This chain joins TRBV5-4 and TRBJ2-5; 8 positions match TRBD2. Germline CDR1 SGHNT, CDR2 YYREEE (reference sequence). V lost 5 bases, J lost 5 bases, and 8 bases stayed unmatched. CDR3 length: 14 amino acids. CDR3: CASSLAGRLETQYF. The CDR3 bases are TGTGCCAGCAGTTTAGCGGGAAGGCTGGAGACCCAGTACTTC.

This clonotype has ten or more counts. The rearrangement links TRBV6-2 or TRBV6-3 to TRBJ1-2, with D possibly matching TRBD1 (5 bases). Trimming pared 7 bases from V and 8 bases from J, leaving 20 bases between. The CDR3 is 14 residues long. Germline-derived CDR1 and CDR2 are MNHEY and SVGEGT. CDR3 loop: CASKSAGPAGGYTF. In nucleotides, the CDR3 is TGTGCCAGCAAATCGGCGGGGCCTGCCGGGGGCTACACCTTC.

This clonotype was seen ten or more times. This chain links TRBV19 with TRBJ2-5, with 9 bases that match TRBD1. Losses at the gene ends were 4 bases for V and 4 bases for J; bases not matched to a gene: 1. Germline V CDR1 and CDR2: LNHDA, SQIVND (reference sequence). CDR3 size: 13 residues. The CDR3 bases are TGTGCCAGTAGTACGGGACAGGGAGAGACCCAGTACTTC. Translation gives CASSTGQGETQYF.

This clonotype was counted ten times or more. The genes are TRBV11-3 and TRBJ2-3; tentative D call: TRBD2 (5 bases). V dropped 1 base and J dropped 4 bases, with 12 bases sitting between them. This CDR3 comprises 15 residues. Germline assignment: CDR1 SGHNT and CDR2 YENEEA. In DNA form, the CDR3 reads TGTGCCAGCAGCTTAGTTGCGGGTGCGGCAGATACGCAGTATTTT. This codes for CASSLVAGAADTQYF.

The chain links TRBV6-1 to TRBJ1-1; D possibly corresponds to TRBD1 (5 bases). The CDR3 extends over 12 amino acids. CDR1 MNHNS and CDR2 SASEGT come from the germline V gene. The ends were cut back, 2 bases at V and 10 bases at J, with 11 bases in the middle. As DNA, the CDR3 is TGTGCCAGCAGTGAACAAGGGGTGGGAGCTTTCTTT. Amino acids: CASSEQGVGAFF.

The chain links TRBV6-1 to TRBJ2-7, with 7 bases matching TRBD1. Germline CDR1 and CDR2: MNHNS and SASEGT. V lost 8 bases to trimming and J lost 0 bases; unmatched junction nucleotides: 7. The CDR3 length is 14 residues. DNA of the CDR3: TGTGCCAGCTGGATGGGACAGAGCTCCTACGAGCAGTACTTC. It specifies CASWMGQSSYEQYF.

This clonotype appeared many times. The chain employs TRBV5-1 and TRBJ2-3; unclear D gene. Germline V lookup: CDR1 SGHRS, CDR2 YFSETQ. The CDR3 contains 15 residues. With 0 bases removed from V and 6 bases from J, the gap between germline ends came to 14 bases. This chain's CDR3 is CASSLGQLRRDTQYF. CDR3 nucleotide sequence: TGCGCCAGCAGCTTGGGACAACTGAGGCGGGATACGCAGTATTTT.